This TCR beta chain was captured by sequencing in a study of T cells in Graves' hyperthyroidism and ophthalmopathy. This clonotype turned up a few times. Its antigen is currently unknown. RNA transcripts gave rise to amplified TCR beta CDR3 regions. HTBI primers drove first-round RT-PCR of the TCR CDR3. One entry per CDR3 protein results from TCRdb running MiXCR on the multiplex PCR reads. Of about 500,000 distinct CDR3 sequences listed, roughly 17% are singletons. General study results and limits: Prediction of ophthalmopathy progression came a median approximately 6.5 months pre-onset.

The TCR originated in a woman in her late teens or twenties with Graves' ophthalmopathy. The sample taken for sequencing was blood.

The CDR3 DNA follows: TGTGCCAGCTCACCACCGGTGAGGATGAACACTGAAGCTTTCTTT. Translated: CASSPPVRMNTEAFF. This sequence joins TRBV18 and TRBJ1-1, with D unclear. The V gene's germline CDR1 is KGHSH and CDR2 LQKENI. V was clipped by 0 bases and J by 0 bases, with 8 bases between them. This CDR3 region has 15 residues.